The clone carrying this T cell receptor beta chain appeared many times. The data derive from a study of identical twins. Germline CDR1 SGHRS, CDR2 YFSETQ. The CDR3 spans 16 residues. The ends lost 5 bases at V and 3 bases at J; junction bases unmatched: 8. MiXCR was run by TCRdb on the 5' RACE reads, yielding one entry per CDR3 protein. Of fewer than 800,000 distinct CDR3 sequences in the sample, around 7.4% were seen once. The sample was also linked to a second study, of yellow fever vaccine responses in identical twins.

The receptor's source is a woman aged 18-29 years in good health. Sequenced sample: PBMCs. The V gene is TRBV5-1, the J gene TRBJ2-3; 11 bases are shared with TRBD1. The CDR3 protein is CASSPKGQGVTDTQYF. The CDR3 DNA is TGCGCCAGCAGTCCGAAGGGACAGGGGGTGACAGATACGCAGTATTTT.